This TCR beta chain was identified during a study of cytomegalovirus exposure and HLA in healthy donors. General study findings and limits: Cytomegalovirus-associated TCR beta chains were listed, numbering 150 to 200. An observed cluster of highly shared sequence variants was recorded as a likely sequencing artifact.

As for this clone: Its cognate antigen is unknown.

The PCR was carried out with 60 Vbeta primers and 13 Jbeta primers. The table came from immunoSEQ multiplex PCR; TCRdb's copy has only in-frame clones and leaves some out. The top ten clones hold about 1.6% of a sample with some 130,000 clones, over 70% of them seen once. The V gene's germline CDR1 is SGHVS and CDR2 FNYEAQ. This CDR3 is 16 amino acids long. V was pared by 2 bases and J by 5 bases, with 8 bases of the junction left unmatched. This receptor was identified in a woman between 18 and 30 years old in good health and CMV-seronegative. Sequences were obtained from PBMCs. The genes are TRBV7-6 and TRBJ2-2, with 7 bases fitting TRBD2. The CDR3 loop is CASSLLSGGGTGELFF. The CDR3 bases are TGTGCCAGCAGCTTATTGTCGGGAGGCGGTACCGGGGAGCTGTTTTTT. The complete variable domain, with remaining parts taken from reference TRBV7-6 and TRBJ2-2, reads GAGVSQSPRYKVTKRGQDVALRCDPISGHVSLYWYRQALGQGPEFLTYFNYEAQQDKSGLPNDRFSAERPEGSISTLTIQRTEQRDSAMYRCASSLLSGGGTGELFFGEGSRLTVL.